Below, 31 T cell receptor beta chains from the same sample are listed, as sequenced in a study of OX40 agonist ivuxolimab in advanced cancers. Repertoires were generated with immunoSEQ multiplex PCR, while TCRdb's copy carries only in-frame clones and drops some. The profile shows about 73,000 clones, over 75% of them singletons. Source: CD4+ or CD8+ T cells sorted from blood, taken in a trial of the OX40 agonist ivuxolimab. These receptors all come from an adult with an advanced solid tumor such as melanoma, head and neck, liver or kidney cancer.

The chain has TRBV7-2 and TRBJ1-5; the match to TRBD1 covers 7 bases. CDR1 SGHTA and CDR2 FQGNSA come from the germline V gene. Trimming removed 2 bases from V and 2 bases from J; junction bases left unmatched: 12. This CDR3 has 18 amino acids. This CDR3 reads CASSLKGQTPSGNQPQHF. CDR3 nucleotide sequence: TGTGCCAGCAGCTTAAAGGGACAGACCCCTTCGGGCAATCAGCCCCAGCATTTT.

V is TRBV29-1 and J is TRBJ1-2; tentatively, D is TRBD1 (5 bases). The CDR3 runs to 15 residues. The V gene lost 4 bases and the J gene lost 8 bases, with 23 bases spanning the gap. Germline V gene lookup returns CDR1 SQVTM and CDR2 ANQGSEA. The CDR3 loop is CSVVPEQGVRGGYTF. In DNA, the CDR3 is TGCAGCGTTGTCCCTGAGCAGGGCGTGAGGGGAGGCTACACCTTC.

The chain has TRBV28 and TRBJ2-4; D is possibly TRBD1 or TRBD2 (5 bases each). The CDR3 loop spans 16 amino acids. V shed 2 bases and J shed 3 bases, with 14 bases lying between them. Germline V gene data show CDR1 as MDHEN and CDR2 as SYDVKM. In DNA, the CDR3 is TGTGCCAGCAGTTTAACGGGGCTCTTTGGCAAAAACATTCAGTACTTC. Amino acid sequence: CASSLTGLFGKNIQYF.

The CDR3 reads CASSDPTSGSSYNEQFF. Written as DNA, the CDR3 is TGTGCCAGCAGTGACCCGACTAGCGGGAGCTCCTACAATGAGCAGTTCTTC. V and J are TRBV6-4 and TRBJ2-1, with 12 nucleotides matching TRBD2. V dropped 2 bases and J dropped 0; count of bases not matched to a gene: 2. CDR1 MRHNA and CDR2 SNTAGT come from the germline V gene. CDR3 length: 17 residues.

The chain links TRBV2 to TRBJ1-2; weak D call: TRBD1 (6 bases). V lost 10 bases, J lost 7 bases, and 13 bases lay in between. Germline CDR1 reads SNHLY; CDR2 reads FYNNEI. This CDR3 is built from 11 residues. CDR3 in DNA: TGTGCCAAAAGGGGCAGGGGTGGCTACACCTTC. As protein: CAKRGRGGYTF.

The chain is built from TRBV27 and TRBJ2-1, with 9 bases that match TRBD2. The CDR3 is 14 residues long. J lost 8 bases, V lost 6 bases, and 8 bases had no gene match. Germline CDR1 and CDR2: MNHEY and SMNVEV (reference sequence). The CDR3 protein is CASRGGRAQDEQFF. Written as DNA, the CDR3 is TGTGCCAGCAGGGGCGGGAGGGCCCAAGATGAGCAGTTCTTC.

The chain couples TRBV29-1 to TRBJ1-2, with no clear D. Trimming left V 7 bases short and J 8 bases short, with 14 bases between. The CDR3 is 11 amino acids. The V gene's germline CDR1 is SQVTM and CDR2 ANQGSEA. The chain's CDR3 is CSGWEAEGYTF. CDR3 in DNA: TGCAGCGGGTGGGAGGCGGAGGGCTACACCTTC.

The chain employs TRBV5-6 and TRBJ2-5, with 12 bases that match TRBD2. Per the germline V gene, CDR1 is SGHDT and CDR2 is YYEEEE. The CDR3 length is 18 residues. Germline trimming cut 4 bases from V and 5 bases from J; bases unmatched to any gene: 15. The CDR3, as DNA: TGTGCCAGCAGCCCTAGGGTTCTAGCGGGAGGGGTCGGGGAGACCCAGTACTTC. Its translation is CASSPRVLAGGVGETQYF.

The chain has TRBV5-6 and TRBJ2-5; D remains unclear. V was shortened by 0 bases and J by 0 bases, with 6 bases between the two germline ends. CDR1 and CDR2 (germline): SGHDT, YYEEEE. The CDR3 extends over 14 amino acids. The CDR3 protein is CASSLAEYQETQYF. As DNA, the CDR3 is TGTGCCAGCAGCTTGGCCGAGTACCAAGAGACCCAGTACTTC.

In nucleotides, the CDR3 is TGCGCCAGCAGCTCCCTTTTAAGTAATGAGCAGTTCTTC. The encoded protein is CASSSLLSNEQFF. The genes are TRBV5-1 and TRBJ2-1; D remains ambiguous. The CDR3 has 13 residues. CDR1 and CDR2 from the germline V gene are SGHRS and YFSETQ. Between the trimmed V and J ends, which lost 3 bases and 7 bases, there was a span of 11 bases.

The V gene is TRBV5-1, the J gene TRBJ2-6, with TRBD2 as a possible D gene (7 bases). Trimming removed 0 bases from V and 2 bases from J, with 21 bases in between. Germline CDR1 SGHRS, CDR2 YFSETQ. The CDR3 runs 20 residues. The CDR3 DNA reads as TGCGCCAGCAGCTTGGATGGGGTCTCTCAGGGGAGGGCTGGGGCCAACGTCCTGACTTTC. Encoded protein: CASSLDGVSQGRAGANVLTF.

The J gene is TRBJ2-3, the V gene TRBV6-1; D gene uncertain. Germline V gene data show CDR1 as MNHNS and CDR2 as SASEGT. V shed 6 bases and J shed 8 bases, with 9 bases lying between them. This CDR3 has 11 amino acids. CDR3: CASSLGGTQYF. The CDR3 DNA is TGTGCCAGCAGCCTAGGCGGTACGCAGTATTTT.

V usage is TRBV19 and J usage is TRBJ2-3, with TRBD2 matching 8 bases. The CDR3 contains 15 residues. V lost 3 bases and J lost 6; bases outside the gene matches: 8. In germline, CDR1 is LNHDA, CDR2 SQIVND (reference sequence). The CDR3 DNA reads as TGTGCCAGTAGTATCCAAGCGGGAGTGGTGGATACGCAGTATTTT. Protein sequence: CASSIQAGVVDTQYF.

This clone has a handful of counts. J is TRBJ2-4 and V is TRBV4-3; tentative D call: TRBD1 (5 bases). Trimming shortened V by 1 base and J by 1 base, and 8 bases separated the two germline ends. The CDR3 contains 15 residues. Looked up from germline, CDR1 is LGHNA and CDR2 is YSLEER. As DNA, the CDR3 is TGCGCCAGCAGCCAAGCAGGGAAGGCCAAAAACATTCAGTACTTC. Amino acids: CASSQAGKAKNIQYF.

The rearrangement joins TRBV18 to TRBJ2-7, with 7 bases fitting TRBD1. In germline, CDR1 is KGHSH, CDR2 LQKENI. V shed 2 bases and J 3 bases; nucleotides not matched to a gene: 4. CDR3 length: 14 residues. The CDR3 DNA is TGTGCCAGCTCACCAACTAGGGACAGCTACGAGCAGTACTTC. This gives the protein CASSPTRDSYEQYF. Full variable domain (rest looked up from reference TRBV18 and TRBJ2-7): NAGVMQNPRHLVRRRGQEARLRCSPMKGHSHVYWYRQLPEEGLKFMVYLQKENIIDESGMPKERFSAEFPKEGPSILRIQQVVRGDSAAYFCASSPTRDSYEQYFGPGTRLTVT.

J is TRBJ2-1 and V is TRBV5-1; TRBD2 matches 11 bases. The junction had 3 bases not matched to a gene; V was cut back by 5 bases and J by 2 bases. Germline assignment: CDR1 SGHRS and CDR2 YFSETQ. This CDR3 region has 15 residues. For the CDR3, the DNA is TGCGCCAGCAGAGCGACTAGCGGGACCTACAATGAGCAGTTCTTC. This codes for CASRATSGTYNEQFF.

The chain links TRBV11-3 to TRBJ2-2, with D uncertain. This CDR3 has 14 residues. The V gene lost 1 base and the J gene lost 3 bases, with 6 bases spanning the gap. Germline CDR1 and CDR2: SGHNT and YENEEA. The CDR3 DNA follows: TGTGCCAGCAGCTTAGGAGTACACACCGGGGAGCTGTTTTTT. Amino acids: CASSLGVHTGELFF. The variable domain in full, with the rest retrieved from reference TRBV11-3 and TRBJ2-2, is EAGVVQSPRYKIIEKKQPVAFWCNPISGHNTLYWYLQNLGQGPELLIRYENEEAVDDSQLPKDRFSAERLKGVDSTLKIQPAELGDSAVYLCASSLGVHTGELFFGEGSRLTVL.

The V call is TRBV5-1, the J call TRBJ2-7; TRBD2 matches at 12 bases. The CDR3 is made up of 16 amino acids. Germline V gene data show CDR1 as SGHRS and CDR2 as YFSETQ. V lost 2 bases to trimming and J lost 4 bases; unmatched junction nucleotides: 7. As DNA, the CDR3 is TGCGCCAGCAGCTTCTCGACTAGCGGGAGTAGGTACGAGCAGTACTTC. It yields the protein CASSFSTSGSRYEQYF.

The CDR3 sequence: CASSPDRVNQPQHF. CDR3 DNA: TGTGCCAGCAGTCCGGACAGGGTGAATCAGCCCCAGCATTTT. The rearrangement links TRBV2 to TRBJ1-5; 8 bases match TRBD1. The CDR3 covers 14 residues. Germline CDR1 reads SNHLY; CDR2 reads FYNNEI. The junction had 4 bases not matched to a gene; V was cut back by 5 bases and J by 4 bases.

This clone was seen just once. The chain employs TRBV27 and TRBJ1-5; 9 bases fit TRBD1. Germline CDR1 is MNHEY and CDR2 is SMNVEV (reference sequence). The CDR3 covers 15 residues. After removal of 4 bases from V and 3 bases from J, the junction contained 4 bases not matched to a gene. The CDR3 DNA reads TGTGCCAGCAGTTACGGGACAGGGAACAATCAGCCCCAGCATTTT. Its protein is CASSYGTGNNQPQHF.

V is TRBV4-1 and J is TRBJ1-1; the D gene is possibly TRBD1 (6 bases). The CDR3 has 14 amino acids. The V end lost 8 bases, the J end lost 1 base, and 14 bases lay between the germline ends. CDR1 and CDR2 from the germline V gene are MGHRA and YSYEKL. The CDR3, as DNA: TGCGCCAGCCGAAACAGGGCCTCGAACACTGAAGCTTTCTTT. The encoded protein is CASRNRASNTEAFF.

The V gene is TRBV6-6, the J gene TRBJ1-5; 7 nucleotides align to TRBD1. J was trimmed by 3 bases and V by 4 bases; bases with no gene match: 3. The CDR3 is 14 residues long. Germline CDR1 reads MNHNY; CDR2 reads SVGAGI (reference sequence). The CDR3: CASSSGQYNQPQHF. The CDR3 nucleotides read TGTGCCAGCAGTTCGGGACAGTACAATCAGCCCCAGCATTTT.

The chain carries TRBV7-9 and TRBJ1-2; no definite D call. Germline CDR1 reads SEHNR; CDR2 reads FQNEAQ (reference sequence). This CDR3 has 12 amino acids. With 1 base removed from V and 8 bases from J, the gap between germline ends came to 8 bases. The DNA for the CDR3 is TGTGCCAGCAGCTTAGAGAAGGGAGGCTACACCTTC. Translated: CASSLEKGGYTF.

This chain links TRBV5-1 with TRBJ2-3; D gene uncertain. This CDR3 spans 14 amino acids. Germline CDR1 and CDR2: SGHRS and YFSETQ. Trimming removed 4 bases from V and 1 base from J, with 10 bases in between. CDR3 nucleotide sequence: TGCGCCAGCAGCAGTCAGGACGGCACAGATACGCAGTATTTT. Translated: CASSSQDGTDTQYF. Full variable domain (outside the CDR3, taken from reference TRBV5-1 and TRBJ2-3): KAGVTQTPRYLIKTRGQQVTLSCSPISGHRSVSWYQQTPGQGLQFLFEYFSETQRNKGNFPGRFSGRQFSNSRSEMNVSTLELGDSALYLCASSSQDGTDTQYFGPGTRLTVL.

V is TRBV29-1 and J is TRBJ1-2; D is uncertain. CDR1 is SQVTM, CDR2 ANQGSEA, per germline. Trimming left V 1 base short and J 3 bases short, with 9 bases between. The CDR3 consists of 13 residues. In DNA, the CDR3 is TGCAGCGTTGAAGCTTCGGGGTACTATGGCTACACCTTC. Its translation is CSVEASGYYGYTF.

V and J are TRBV11-2 and TRBJ2-4; D not resolved. This CDR3 region has 13 residues. The germline V gene has CDR1 SGHAT and CDR2 FQNNGV. Deletions cut 0 bases from V and 3 bases from J, with 3 bases between. CDR3 coding DNA: TGTGCCAGCAGCTTAGATCTCAAAAACATTCAGTACTTC. It is translated as CASSLDLKNIQYF.

J is TRBJ1-4 and V is TRBV30, with D possibly matching TRBD1 (5 bases). The CDR3 runs to 13 residues. Per germline, CDR1 GTSNPN and CDR2 SVGIG (reference sequence). Trimming removed 3 bases at V and 3 bases at J, with 8 bases between. CDR3 in amino acids: CAWRPGPNEKLFF. The CDR3 region has the DNA TGTGCCTGGAGGCCAGGGCCTAATGAAAAACTGTTTTTT.

This clone has just one count. The chain employs TRBV11-3 and TRBJ2-1; the D gene could be TRBD1 or TRBD2 (5 bases each). Looked up from germline, CDR1 is SGHNT and CDR2 is YENEEA. The CDR3 runs 13 residues. V gave up 5 bases and J gave up 5 bases, with 10 bases separating them. This CDR3 is CASSRGLDNEQFF. The CDR3 DNA follows: TGTGCCAGCAGCCGGGGCCTGGACAATGAGCAGTTCTTC.

The V gene is TRBV18, the J gene TRBJ2-7, with D perhaps matching TRBD2 (6 bases). Trimming stripped 2 bases from V and 5 bases from J, with 13 bases between. The CDR3 is 14 amino acids. The germline V gene encodes CDR1 KGHSH and CDR2 LQKENI. For the CDR3, the DNA is TGTGCCAGCTCACCAGGGATGGGCGGGAACGAGCAGTACTTC. Translation: CASSPGMGGNEQYF.

V is TRBV7-8 and J is TRBJ2-5; D ambiguous. The ends were cut back, 4 bases at V and 2 bases at J, with 5 bases in the middle. Germline lookup yields CDR1 SGHVS and CDR2 FQNEAQ. CDR3 length: 12 amino acids. The CDR3 spells CASSWGQETQYF. CDR3 nucleotides: TGTGCCAGCAGCTGGGGACAAGAGACCCAGTACTTC.

This clone was observed once. The chain recombines TRBV19 with TRBJ2-2; possibly TRBD2 for D (5 bases). Germline CDR1 LNHDA, CDR2 SQIVND (reference sequence). Trimming cost V 5 bases and J 3 bases, with 13 bases left between them. The CDR3 runs 15 residues. The CDR3 DNA sequence: TGTGCCAGTAGTCCCCAAGGACTGGACACCGGGGAGCTGTTTTTT. Translating it yields CASSPQGLDTGELFF.